The 9 T cell receptor beta chains presented below share a single source sample, sequenced in a study of molecular identifiers for immune sequencing clone quantification. From the PCR reads, TCRdb called clonotypes with MiXCR, one entry per CDR3 protein. The sample has hundreds of thousands of distinct CDR3 sequences, 20% seen once; the top ten hold 0.85%. The sequenced material came from naive CD8+ T cells from blood, with Jurkat cell RNA spiked in. Indicated subset: FACS-sorted CD8+CD4-CCR7+CD45RA+ naive T cells. These receptors were taken from a human donor in good health. Some libraries in this study had Jurkat cell RNA spiked in.

This clonotype was detected many times. V usage is TRBV5-5 and J usage is TRBJ2-7; possibly TRBD2 for D (5 bases). The CDR3 extends over 11 amino acids. Trimming pared 4 bases from V and 7 bases from J, leaving 9 bases between. CDR1 is SGHKS and CDR2 is YYEKEE in the germline V gene (reference sequence). The CDR3 sequence: CASSAGVEQYF. The CDR3 coding sequence is TGTGCCAGCAGCGCCGGGGTGGAGCAGTACTTC.

This clonotype was seen ten or more times. The genes are TRBV20-1 and TRBJ1-1; tentative D call: TRBD1 (5 bases). Germline values: CDR1 DFQATT, CDR2 SNEGSKA (reference sequence). This CDR3 contains 10 residues. V was clipped by 1 base and J by 10 bases, with 7 bases between them. The CDR3 sequence: CSARGGAAFF. The CDR3 DNA is TGCAGTGCTAGAGGTGGGGCAGCTTTCTTT.

Ten or more counts support this clonotype. The chain joins TRBV5-4 to TRBJ2-5; TRBD2 agrees at 7 bases. CDR1 and CDR2 from the germline V gene are SGHNT and YYREEE (reference sequence). V trimming: 1 base; J trimming: 4 bases; junction bases outside the gene matches: 4. The CDR3 sequence is 14 residues long. Written as DNA, the CDR3 is TGTGCCAGCAGCTTGTTGTCGGGAGGAGAGACCCAGTACTTC. It specifies CASSLLSGGETQYF.

This clonotype was counted many times. CDR3 region: CASSSEQRPSYEQYF. The CDR3, as DNA: TGTGCCAGCAGTAGTGAGCAACGGCCCTCCTACGAGCAGTACTTC. The chain couples TRBV12-3 or TRBV12-4 to TRBJ2-7; no definite D call. The CDR3 runs to 15 residues. V was cut by 5 bases and J by 0 bases, with 14 bases left in between.

This clonotype was found many times. This sequence joins TRBV4-1 and TRBJ2-6; D is uncertain. Trimming took off 6 bases at V and 4 bases at J, with 7 bases between the two ends. CDR3 length: 13 residues. Germline V gene sequence: CDR1 MGHRA, CDR2 YSYEKL. The CDR3 sequence: CASRAPGANVLTF. DNA of the CDR3: TGCGCCAGCAGAGCCCCCGGGGCCAACGTCCTGACTTTC.

This clonotype was seen ten or more times. The rearrangement uses TRBV20-1 and TRBJ1-2, with a tentative D call TRBD1 (5 bases). Germline CDR1 reads DFQATT; CDR2 reads SNEGSKA (reference sequence). Trimming shortened V by 4 bases and J by 4 bases, and 16 bases separated the two germline ends. The CDR3 loop spans 14 amino acids. CDR3 amino acids: CSATEVGGAYGYTF. The CDR3 DNA reads TGCAGTGCTACCGAGGTCGGGGGAGCCTATGGCTACACCTTC.

This clonotype was seen repeatedly, ten times or more. The rearrangement uses TRBV29-1 and TRBJ2-3; 11 positions match TRBD2. Looked up from germline, CDR1 is SQVTM and CDR2 is ANQGSEA. V shed 6 bases and J 0 bases; nucleotides not matched to a gene: 14. The CDR3 has 18 amino acids. CDR3 region: CSVGLGASGRTSTDTQYF. DNA for the CDR3: TGCAGCGTCGGCTTGGGGGCTAGCGGGAGGACCAGCACAGATACGCAGTATTTT.

This clonotype was counted at least ten times. The CDR3 loop reads CASSQGGGSETQYF. As DNA, the CDR3 is TGTGCCAGCAGCCAAGGCGGAGGGTCCGAGACCCAGTACTTC. The rearrangement links TRBV3-1 to TRBJ2-5; a possible D gene is TRBD2 (6 bases). This CDR3 spans 14 amino acids. Trimming pared 1 base from V and 5 bases from J, leaving 11 bases between. Germline-derived CDR1 and CDR2 are LGHDT and YNNKEL (reference sequence).

This clonotype came up many times. The rearrangement uses TRBV28 and TRBJ1-1, with unresolved D. Germline loops: CDR1 MDHEN, CDR2 SYDVKM. The V and J ends lost 5 bases and 11 bases respectively, with 12 bases between them. The CDR3 spans 11 residues. This CDR3 reads CASSGWVGAFF. The CDR3 DNA is TGTGCCAGCAGTGGTTGGGTTGGGGCTTTCTTT.